Sequencing of this T cell receptor beta chain was carried out in a study of T cells in Graves' hyperthyroidism and ophthalmopathy. At least ten counts were recorded for this clonotype. Antigen specificity is unknown. Fresh 10 ml peripheral blood yielded PBMCs. The CDR3 covers 15 residues. V lost 3 bases, J lost 3 bases, and 7 bases stayed unmatched. CDR1 SGDLS and CDR2 YYNGEE come from the germline V gene. General study results and limits: Blood also held most thyroid clonotypes expanded beyond 0.001.

It was RNA transcripts that yielded the amplified TCR beta CDR3 regions. HTBI primers were employed in a first-round RT-PCR of the TCR CDR3. TCRdb used MiXCR to reprocess the multiplex PCR reads, holding one entry per CDR3 protein. The sample lists 160,000 or so distinct CDR3 sequences, about 9% occurring once. The rearrangement joins TRBV9 to TRBJ1-1; 8 bases map to TRBD1. The source is a woman aged 18-35 years with Graves' hyperthyroidism that later progressed to Graves' ophthalmopathy. What was sequenced was blood. DNA of the CDR3: TGTGCCAGCAGCGCAGACAGGGGAGTAGACACTGAAGCTTTCTTT. Translated, it gives CASSADRGVDTEAFF.